Presented here are 18 T cell receptor beta chains from one specimen sequenced in a study of identical twins (dated by TCRdb to the mid-2010s). Libraries came from 5' RACE. Sequenced using an Illumina HiSeq 2000. TCRdb applied fastp at Q25 and MiXCR to the public reads, then kept only in-frame beta chains. Every CDR3 protein is listed once, alongside the most common genes and DNA of its rows. In this sample the table shows 540,000 or so distinct CDR3 sequences, 20% to 25% of which occur a single time. Approximately 0.5% of the sample comes from the top ten. These same records also appear under a second study, on yellow fever vaccine responses in identical twins.

Specimen: CD4+ T cells sorted from blood. The receptors derive from a woman between 18 and 29 years old in good health.

This clonotype was detected only a few times. The chain is built from TRBV12-3 or TRBV12-4 and TRBJ2-1, with TRBD1 as a possible D gene (8 bases). This CDR3 has 13 amino acids. Trimming left V 5 bases short and J 8 bases short, with 13 bases between. CDR3 sequence: CASSLTGGDEQFF. The CDR3, as DNA: TGTGCCAGCAGTCTAACAGGGGGGGATGAGCAGTTCTTC.

J is TRBJ1-1 and V is TRBV5-1, with D unresolved. This CDR3 has 13 residues. V lost 4 bases and J lost 4, with 11 bases in between. CDR1 and CDR2 from the germline V gene are SGHRS and YFSETQ. The CDR3 DNA reads TGCGCCAGCAGCGCCGGGTTGGGCACTGAAGCTTTCTTT. Translated: CASSAGLGTEAFF.

This clonotype was counted a few times. J is TRBJ2-7 and V is TRBV12-3 or TRBV12-4, with 7 bases matching TRBD2. The CDR3 loop spans 12 amino acids. Unmatched junction bases numbered 5, after V lost 6 bases and J lost 6 bases. The CDR3 coding sequence is TGTGCCAGCAGGGCGGGAGACGGCGAGCAGTACTTC. Translation gives CASRAGDGEQYF.

The CDR3, as DNA: TGCAGCGCTACAGGATTAGACTACGAGCAGTACTTC. Its protein product is CSATGLDYEQYF. The chain carries TRBV29-1 and TRBJ2-7, with D possibly being TRBD1 (5 bases). CDR3 size: 12 residues. V lost 7 bases to trimming and J lost 3 bases, with 13 bases between them. The germline gives CDR1 SQVTM, CDR2 ANQGSEA.

The rearrangement links TRBV10-3 to TRBJ2-7; D is perhaps TRBD2 (6 bases). The length of the CDR3 is 15 residues. The V and J ends lost 6 bases and 1 base respectively, with 16 bases between them. Germline-derived CDR1 and CDR2 are ENHRY and SYGVKD. The CDR3 coding sequence is TGTGCCATCAGATCCGATAGCGGACCTTCCTACGAGCAGTACGTC. As protein: CAIRSDSGPSYEQYV.

This chain connects TRBV29-1 to TRBJ2-7, with 8 bases identical to TRBD1. The CDR3 is made up of 12 amino acids. From germline, CDR1 is SQVTM and CDR2 ANQGSEA. J lost 2 bases, V lost 5 bases, and 2 bases had no gene match. CDR3: CSVSGQAYEQYF. The DNA of the CDR3 is TGCAGCGTTTCGGGACAGGCCTACGAGCAGTACTTC.

This clonotype was counted only a few times. V and J are TRBV10-3 and TRBJ2-1; D ambiguous. The CDR3 loop spans 15 amino acids. Per germline, CDR1 ENHRY and CDR2 SYGVKD. V lost 6 bases to trimming and J lost 1 base, with 13 bases between them. The CDR3: CAISSDISSYNEQFF. The CDR3 coding sequence is TGTGCCATCAGCTCAGACATCTCTTCCTACAATGAGCAGTTCTTC.

The CDR3 nucleotides are TGCAGCCAGGGGGCGGGACACACAGATACGCAGTATTTT. This encodes CSQGAGHTDTQYF. This chain links TRBV20-1 with TRBJ2-3; 8 bases are a match to TRBD1. Per the germline V gene, CDR1 is DFQATT and CDR2 is SNEGSKA (reference sequence). CDR3 length: 13 amino acids.

This rearrangement joins TRBV18 to TRBJ2-3; 13 nucleotides align to TRBD2. Germline trimming cut 6 bases from V and 2 bases from J; bases unmatched to any gene: 11. This CDR3 comprises 18 residues. In germline, CDR1 is KGHSH, CDR2 LQKENI. CDR3 loop: CASSLRWTSGGFTDTQYF. The DNA for the CDR3 is TGTGCCAGCTCGCTTCGATGGACTAGCGGGGGATTCACAGATACGCAGTATTTT.

The V call is TRBV10-3, the J call TRBJ2-3; TRBD2 matches 14 bases. CDR1 and CDR2 (germline): ENHRY, SYGVKD. This CDR3 comprises 18 residues. The J segment lost 3 bases and the V segment lost 5 bases, leaving 10 bases of the junction unmatched. The CDR3 sequence is CAISIGTSGRSGTDTQYF. CDR3 coding DNA: TGTGCCATCAGTATCGGGACTAGCGGGAGATCAGGGACAGATACGCAGTATTTT.

This clonotype was observed a handful of times. The chain uses TRBV20-1 and TRBJ2-3; 8 bases are shared with TRBD2. Germline CDR1 DFQATT, CDR2 SNEGSKA (reference sequence). The V gene end was trimmed by 7 bases and the J gene end by 4 bases; junction bases not matched to a gene: 10. The CDR3 has 14 amino acids. The CDR3 coding sequence is TGCAGTGTTAGGAATAGCGGGGCCCCAGATACGCAGTATTTT. It yields the protein CSVRNSGAPDTQYF.

This clonotype was seen more than once but under ten times. The chain recombines TRBV6-5 with TRBJ2-6; possible D gene TRBD1, 6 bases. Between the trimmed V and J ends, which lost 0 bases and 1 base, there was a span of 10 bases. CDR1 MNHEY and CDR2 SVGAGI come from the germline V gene. CDR3 size: 17 residues. The CDR3 reads CASSYSTGFSGANVLTF. Written as DNA, the CDR3 is TGTGCCAGCAGTTACTCCACAGGGTTTTCTGGGGCCAACGTCCTGACTTTC.

Only a few counts were recorded for this clonotype. V usage is TRBV7-9 and J usage is TRBJ2-3; tentatively, D is TRBD1 (6 bases). Germline loops: CDR1 SEHNR, CDR2 FQNEAQ (reference sequence). CDR3 length: 15 amino acids. The V gene lost 3 bases and the J gene lost 1 base, with 11 bases spanning the gap. The DNA of the CDR3 is TGTGCCAGCAGCTTTATCAGGGGCCGCACAGATACGCAGTATTTT. This encodes CASSFIRGRTDTQYF.

The sample holds a few counts of this clonotype. The chain links TRBV11-2 to TRBJ2-7; tentatively, D is TRBD1 or TRBD2 (5 bases each). CDR3 length: 14 amino acids. The germline gives CDR1 SGHAT, CDR2 FQNNGV. The V gene lost 3 bases and the J gene lost 3 bases, with 12 bases spanning the gap. For the CDR3, the DNA is TGTGCCAGCAGCTTCCGGGACCGAGTCTACGAGCAGTACTTC. This translates into CASSFRDRVYEQYF.

The CDR3 spells CASSINLGSPLHF. CDR3 sequence (DNA): TGTGCCAGCAGCATCAACCTTGGTTCACCCCTCCACTTT. The V call is TRBV14, the J call TRBJ1-6; D is uncertain. The germline V gene has CDR1 SGHDN and CDR2 FVKESK. V lost 5 bases and J 9 bases, leaving 11 bases between the germline ends. This CDR3 region has 13 residues.

This clonotype was picked up a small number of times. The chain is built from TRBV14 and TRBJ2-1, with D unclear. The CDR3 loop spans 15 amino acids. Germline CDR1 and CDR2: SGHDN and FVKESK. With 4 bases removed from V and 0 bases from J, the gap between germline ends came to 10 bases. CDR3 sequence: CASSRGSPSYNEQFF. The CDR3 coding sequence is TGTGCCAGCAGCCGAGGTTCACCCTCCTACAATGAGCAGTTCTTC.

This clonotype occurred a few times. The rearrangement links TRBV11-1 to TRBJ2-5; D is possibly TRBD1 (5 bases). V was shortened by 1 base and J by 5 bases, with 14 bases between the two germline ends. This CDR3 contains 15 residues. CDR1 and CDR2 from the germline V gene are SGHAT and FQDESV (reference sequence). CDR3 nucleotide sequence: TGTGCCAGCAGCTTAGGGACCTCCAAGGGGGAGACCCAGTACTTC. As protein: CASSLGTSKGETQYF.

This rearrangement joins TRBV10-3 to TRBJ2-7; D possibly corresponds to TRBD1 (6 bases). This CDR3 is 14 amino acids long. Trimming took 4 bases from V and 5 from J, leaving 15 bases between them. Looked up from germline, CDR1 is ENHRY and CDR2 is SYGVKD. The CDR3: CAISGGRGVHEQYV. The CDR3 DNA reads TGTGCCATCAGTGGCGGCAGGGGTGTCCACGAGCAGTACGTC.